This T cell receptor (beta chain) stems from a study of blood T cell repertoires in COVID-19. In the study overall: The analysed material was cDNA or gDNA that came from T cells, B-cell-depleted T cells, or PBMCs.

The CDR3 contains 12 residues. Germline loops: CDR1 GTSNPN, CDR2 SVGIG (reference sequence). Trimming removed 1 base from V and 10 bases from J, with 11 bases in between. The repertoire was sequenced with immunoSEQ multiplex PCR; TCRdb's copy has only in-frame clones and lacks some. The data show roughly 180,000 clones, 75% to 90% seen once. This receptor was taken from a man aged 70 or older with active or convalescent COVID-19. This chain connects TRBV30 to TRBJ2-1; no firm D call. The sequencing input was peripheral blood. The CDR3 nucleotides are TGTGCCTGGAGTGGTCAGTCACGCGAGCAGTTCTTC. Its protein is CAWSGQSREQFF. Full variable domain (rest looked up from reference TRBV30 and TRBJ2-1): SQTIHQWPATLVQPVGSPLSLECTVEGTSNPNLYWYRQAAGRGLQLLFYSVGIGQISSEVPQNLSASRPQDRQFILSSKKLLLSDSGFYLCAWSGQSREQFFGPGTRLTVL.